This TCR beta chain was found in a study of blood T cell repertoires in COVID-19. Libraries were prepared by immunoSEQ multiplex PCR; TCRdb keeps only in-frame clonotypes and omits some of them. The sample has roughly 140,000 clones, around 87% seen once. This CDR3 contains 17 residues. V shed 0 bases and J shed 0 bases, with 13 bases lying between them. Germline loops: CDR1 SGHKS, CDR2 YYEKEE (reference sequence). This sequence was found in a human donor in a cohort sampled during active COVID-19. Sequenced material: peripheral blood. The rearrangement uses TRBV5-5 and TRBJ1-5, with D possibly matching TRBD1 (6 bases). CDR3 DNA sequence: TGTGCCAGCAGCTTGGGGACAGCAAGTTATAGCAATCAGCCCCAGCATTTT. The encoded protein is CASSLGTASYSNQPQHF. Complete variable domain (other parts from reference TRBV5-5 and TRBJ1-5): DAGVTQSPTHLIKTRGQQVTLRCSPISGHKSVSWYQQVLGQGPQFIFQYYEKEERGRGNFPDRFSARQFPNYSSELNVNALLLGDSALYLCASSLGTASYSNQPQHFGDGTRLSIL.